Listed below are T cell receptor beta chains from one sample, sequenced in a study of PD-1 blockade in mismatch repair-deficient tumors. Profiling relied on immunoSEQ multiplex PCR, and the TCRdb table lists in-frame clones only, not all of them. There are over 100,000 clones in the sample; approximately 80% occur only once, and 4% to 5% lies in the top ten. Material: peripheral blood, obtained about 60 weeks after starting pembrolizumab. Receptors originate from an adult with mismatch repair-deficient cancer. Both conserved end residues are part of each CDR3. A D gene is named only where the DNA matches it firmly. Some rows mark clone size as missing; the rest say once, few, many or name a class of expanded clone.

-,-,TRBV5-1,TRBJ2-7,TGCGCCAGCAGCTTGGCCGGAGGGAGAAGGGGGGAGCAGTACTTC,CASSLAGGRRGEQYF
TRBD1,-,TRBV28,TRBJ1-1,TGTGCCAGCAGTTCCCGGGGGACAGGGAACACTGAAGCTTTCTTT,CASSSRGTGNTEAFF
-,-,TRBV7-9,TRBJ2-1,TGTGCCAGCAGCCCACCATTCCGGGCCGCAGGGATTCGCAATGAGCAGTTCTTC,CASSPPFRAAGIRNEQFF
TRBD1,few,TRBV19,TRBJ2-2,TGTGCCAGTAGTTTTGGGACAGCGAACACCGGGGAGCTGTTTTTT,CASSFGTANTGELFF
-,-,TRBV5-6,TRBJ2-1,TGTGCCAGCTCAGATTTGTTAAATAATGAGCAGTTCTTC,CASSDLLNNEQFF
-,-,TRBV14,TRBJ2-5,TGTGCCAGCAGCCAAGAGTTGCGGGTTATCGGGACGGAGACCCAGTACTTC,CASSQELRVIGTETQYF
TRBD1,-,TRBV7-2,TRBJ1-3,TGTGCCAGCAGCCCCCGGACAGGGCCTAGCTTTTACTCTGGAAACACCATATATTTT,CASSPRTGPSFYSGNTIYF
-,-,TRBV5-1,TRBJ2-3,TGCGCCAGCAGCTTGGCCGGGGACCCCCCTACAGATACGCAGTATTTT,CASSLAGDPPTDTQYF
-,-,TRBV5-1,TRBJ2-1,TGCGCCAGCAGCTTGGCCCAGCGGAGCTACAATGAGCAGTTCTTC,CASSLAQRSYNEQFF
-,-,TRBV4-1,TRBJ1-2,TGCGCCAGCAGCCAAGAATGGACAGTCCATGGCTACACCTTC,CASSQEWTVHGYTF
-,-,TRBV7-2,TRBJ1-5,TGTGCCAGCACCGATAAAGCGGGGGGCTATCAGCCCCAGCATTTT,CASTDKAGGYQPQHF
TRBD1,-,TRBV19,TRBJ1-2,TGTGCCAGTAAACAGACCCGGGACAGGGGGAGTTTGGACTATGGCTACACCTTC,CASKQTRDRGSLDYGYTF
TRBD2,-,TRBV5-4,TRBJ2-7,TGTGCCAGCAGCCGGACTAGCGGGGCGTCCTACGAGCAGTACTTC,CASSRTSGASYEQYF
-,-,TRBV20-1,TRBJ2-7,TGCAGTGCTAGAGGCACCTACGAGCAGTACTTC,CSARGTYEQYF
TRBD1,-,TRBV12-5,TRBJ1-3,TGTGCTAGTGGTTTGAGTCCCGGACAGGGCTCCAGAAACACCATATATTTT,CASGLSPGQGSRNTIYF
-,-,TRBV7-9,TRBJ1-2,TGTGCCAGCAGCCCGCCCGGGCGGGACGCCTTTGGCTACACCTTC,CASSPPGRDAFGYTF
-,-,TRBV23-1,TRBJ1-5,TGCGCCAGCAGTCAAACGGCTGGGAGAGGGGATAACAATCAGCCCCAGCATTTT,CASSQTAGRGDNNQPQHF
TRBD1,-,TRBV5-6,TRBJ2-6,TGTGCCAGCAGCTCCGGGACAGGGACCTCTGGGGCCAACGTCCTGACTTTC,CASSSGTGTSGANVLTF
TRBD2,-,TRBV5-6,TRBJ2-5,TGTGCCAGCAGCTTAGGCGGGGGGCAAGAGACCCAGTACTTC,CASSLGGGQETQYF
TRBD1,-,TRBV7-2,TRBJ1-1,TGTGCCAGCAGCTTAGCCCATGGACAGGGGGGGAACACTGAAGCTTTCTTT,CASSLAHGQGGNTEAFF
TRBD1,-,TRBV9,TRBJ2-5,TGTGCCAGCGGGGTCGGACAGGGGGCCGAGACCCAGTACTTC,CASGVGQGAETQYF
TRBD1,-,TRBV7-9,TRBJ1-1,TGTGCCAGCAGCTTAGGACAGGGGGGTAACACTGAAGCTTTCTTT,CASSLGQGGNTEAFF
-,-,TRBV19,TRBJ2-1,TGTGCCAGTAGTATAAAGCGGGACACATACAATGAGCAGTTCTTC,CASSIKRDTYNEQFF
TRBD2,-,TRBV7-3,TRBJ2-2,TGTGCCAGCAGCCTTCTTCTAGCGGGAGGTTCCGGGGAGCTGTTTTTT,CASSLLLAGGSGELFF
TRBD2,-,TRBV9,TRBJ2-3,TGTGCCAGCAGCCCAGGTAGCGGGAGCCCAGATACGCAGTATTTT,CASSPGSGSPDTQYF
-,-,TRBV4-3,TRBJ2-3,TGCGCCAGCAGCCCCCGGGGGACTAGCACAGATACGCAGTATTTT,CASSPRGTSTDTQYF
TRBD1,-,TRBV4-2,TRBJ1-5,TGTGCCAGCAGCCAAGGGACAGGGAATAGCAATCAGCCCCAGCATTTT,CASSQGTGNSNQPQHF
-,many,TRBV30,TRBJ2-1,TGTGCCTGGAGTGCCCCTGTCAAGGGGAATGAGCAGTTCTTC,CAWSAPVKGNEQFF
-,few,TRBV6-5,TRBJ1-5,TGTGCCAGCAGACCCATGGACGGCTCGAATCAGCCCCAGCATTTT,CASRPMDGSNQPQHF
-,-,TRBV4-3,TRBJ1-1,TGCGCCAGCAGCCAGGCTACAGGGCTGAACACTGAAGCTTTCTTT,CASSQATGLNTEAFF
-,-,TRBV19,TRBJ2-5,TGTGCCAGTAGTATCTCCGTTGCGGAGACCCAGTACTTC,CASSISVAETQYF
-,-,TRBV5-5,TRBJ1-1,TGTGCCAGCAGTTTTTTCCTCTGGGACAAGGTGGACACTGAAGCTTTCTTT,CASSFFLWDKVDTEAFF
TRBD1,once,TRBV19,TRBJ1-3,TGTGCCAGTAGTATTAGGGGGACAGGAGGCTCTGGAAACACCATATATTTT,CASSIRGTGGSGNTIYF
-,-,TRBV12-5,TRBJ1-4,TGTGCTAGTGGTTCAGGGGATGCGACTAATGAAAAACTGTTTTTT,CASGSGDATNEKLFF
-,-,TRBV9,TRBJ2-1,TGTGCCAGCAGCCCCAAAGGGTCCTACAATGAGCAGTTCTTC,CASSPKGSYNEQFF
-,-,TRBV19,TRBJ1-1,TGTGCCAGTAGTACCGAAGGCGACACTGAAGCTTTCTTT,CASSTEGDTEAFF
-,-,TRBV7-3,TRBJ2-7,TGTGCCAGCAGCTTAACGGCCTCCTACGAGCAGTACTTC,CASSLTASYEQYF
-,-,TRBV11-3,TRBJ1-3,TGTGCCAGCAGCCCCCTCCGGGAATCCTCTGGAAACACCATATATTTT,CASSPLRESSGNTIYF
TRBD2,-,TRBV9,TRBJ2-1,TGTGCCAGCAGCGCTAGCGGGAACCCCTACAATGAGCAGTTCTTC,CASSASGNPYNEQFF
-,-,TRBV9,TRBJ1-1,TGTGCCAGCAGCGTTTTGACAGTGCCGAACACTGAAGCTTTCTTT,CASSVLTVPNTEAFF
TRBD1,few,TRBV29-1,TRBJ1-1,TGCAGCGTTGGACAGGGCGACACTGAAGCTTTCTTT,CSVGQGDTEAFF